This TCR beta chain is from a study of CD8+ T cells in alopecia areata. Extraction of RNA preceded its reverse transcription into cDNA, which served as the sequencing template. Assay: immunoSEQ multiplex PCR; the TCRdb copy retains only in-frame clones and omits some. The profile covers around 250,000 clones, with about 68% appearing a single time and more than 0.95% taken by the ten largest. Comment on this clone: Its antigen is not known.

Study-wide results and limits: Mice showed clearer TCR sharing than patients did, a gap that was possibly HLA-related.

The material sequenced was CD4+ T cells sorted from blood, taken at week 0. The receptor was derived from a human donor with alopecia areata.

CDR3 sequence (DNA): TGCAGCGCTCAGGGAGCCTACTACGAGCAGTACTTC. Translation: CSAQGAYYEQYF. The V and J genes are TRBV29-1 and TRBJ2-7; TRBD1 or TRBD2 may be the D gene (5 bases each). The CDR3 totals 12 residues. CDR1 and CDR2 from the germline V gene are SQVTM and ANQGSEA. The V end lost 7 bases, the J end lost 3 bases, and 13 bases lay between the germline ends.